This is a list of T cell receptor beta chains from one sample in a study of human T cells and chemical hapten exposure. TCRdb reprocessed the RACE reads with MiXCR, giving one entry per CDR3 protein. The sample has 42,000 or so distinct CDR3 sequences; under 5% are singletons. Specimen: whole blood, collected in connection with sensitization to the hapten diphenylcyclopropenone (DPC). The receptors were gathered from a man aged 50-59 years with alopecia areata. Some clones in this sample may be carry-over from other donors' samples. CDR3s include the opening cysteine and the closing phenylalanine or tryptophan. The D gene is left open where the match is weak. The size entry is marked missing in some rows and otherwise reads once, few, many or a size class.

TRBJ2-3,many,TRBV5-1,NA,TGCGCCAGCTCCCTACAGGGACGCACAGATACGCAGTATTTT,CASSLQGRTDTQYF
TRBJ1-5,many,TRBV7-2,NA,TGTGCCAGCAGCTTAGAAATCTGGGGAAATCAGCCCCAGCATTTT,CASSLEIWGNQPQHF
TRBJ2-1,many,TRBV29-1,TRBD1,TGCAGCGTCAGACCGGGACAGGATTCTTACAATGAGCAGTTCTTC,CSVRPGQDSYNEQFF
TRBJ1-3,many,TRBV28,NA,TGTGCCAGCAGTCAAACAGGGACTGGAAACACCATATATTTT,CASSQTGTGNTIYF
TRBJ2-2,many,TRBV20-1,TRBD2,TGCAGTGCTAGAACTAGCGGGAGCACCGGGGAGCTGTTTTTT,CSARTSGSTGELFF
TRBJ1-5,many,TRBV28,NA,TGTGCCAGCAGTTTTCGGGGGACCAATCAGCCCCAGCATTTT,CASSFRGTNQPQHF
TRBJ2-5,many,TRBV20-1,NA,TGCAGTGCTAGTACACTGCAAGAGACCCAGTACTTC,CSASTLQETQYF
TRBJ2-7,few,TRBV27,TRBD2,TGTGCCAGCAGTTTATCGACGGGAGGGCTGTACGAGCAGTACTTC,CASSLSTGGLYEQYF
TRBJ2-1,many,TRBV20-1,TRBD2,TGCAGTGCTAGCGGGAGGGTTAGAGAGCAGTTCTTC,CSASGRVREQFF
TRBJ1-1,few,TRBV4-1,TRBD1,TGCGCCAGCAGCCATTCCGACAGGGCCACTGAAGCTTTCTTT,CASSHSDRATEAFF
TRBJ1-2,few,TRBV7-9,TRBD1,TGTGCCAGCAGCCGACAGGGGGCGGTCAATGGCTACACCTTC,CASSRQGAVNGYTF
TRBJ2-1,many,TRBV6-1,NA,TGTGCCAGCAGTTCAGGCTATAGCTCCTACAATGAGCAGTTCTTC,CASSSGYSSYNEQFF
TRBJ2-3,many,TRBV7-6,NA,TGTGCCAGCAGGTCAGGGAGCACAGATACGCAGTATTTT,CASRSGSTDTQYF
TRBJ2-3,many,TRBV4-3,TRBD2,TGCGCCAGCAGCCAAGATGCGGGTAGCGGGAGCCCACCAGATACGCAGTATTTT,CASSQDAGSGSPPDTQYF
TRBJ2-7,NA,TRBV7-2,NA,TGTGCCAGCAGCTTAGCCAGGGAAGCCTACGAGCAGTACTTC,CASSLAREAYEQYF
TRBJ2-3,many,TRBV25-1,TRBD1,TGTGCCAGCAGTACGCCCAGGGGGAACACAGATACGCAGTATTTT,CASSTPRGNTDTQYF
TRBJ2-7,many,TRBV12-3/TRBV12-4,NA,TGTGCCAGCAGACTTGACAGCTCCTACGAGCAGTACTTC,CASRLDSSYEQYF
TRBJ1-5,NA,TRBV6-2/TRBV6-3,NA,TGTGCCAGCAGCGGCAGTAATAGCAATCAGCCCCAGCATTTT,CASSGSNSNQPQHF
TRBJ1-2,few,TRBV20-1,NA,TGCAGTTCACCCCCCGGGGGGCCTCGCTATGGCTACACCTTC,CSSPPGGPRYGYTF
TRBJ2-3,NA,TRBV29-1,NA,TGCAGCGGGGACCGACAGCCAGGCACAGATACGCAGTATTTT,CSGDRQPGTDTQYF
TRBJ1-3,many,TRBV18,NA,TGTGCCAGCTCACCCCCAGGGGCCACCTCTGGAAACACCATATATTTT,CASSPPGATSGNTIYF
TRBJ1-1,few,TRBV20-1,TRBD1,TGCAGTGCGAAGGGACAGGGGAACACTGAAGCTTTCTTT,CSAKGQGNTEAFF
TRBJ2-2,many,TRBV5-1,TRBD1,TGCGCCAGCAGCCAAGGGGGCATGGACACCGGGGAGCTGTTTTTT,CASSQGGMDTGELFF
TRBJ1-5,many,TRBV7-8,NA,TGTGCCAGCAGCACCCCAGGGGCGCCAAGTCAGCCCCAGCATTTT,CASSTPGAPSQPQHF
TRBJ2-1,many,TRBV20-1,TRBD2,TGCAGTGCTAGAGTCCTAGCGGGGGGTAATGAGCAGTTCTTC,CSARVLAGGNEQFF
TRBJ2-3,many,TRBV20-1,TRBD2,TGCAGTGCTATGGGACTAGCGGCCACAGATACGCAGTATTTT,CSAMGLAATDTQYF
TRBJ2-3,many,TRBV3-1,NA,TGTGCCAGCAGCCATCGGCGTCAAGGGACAGATACGCAGTATTTT,CASSHRRQGTDTQYF
TRBJ2-3,NA,TRBV5-4,TRBD2,TGTGCCAGCAGCTTGGGACTAGCGGGAGCCACAGATACGCAGTATTTT,CASSLGLAGATDTQYF
TRBJ1-5,NA,TRBV12-3/TRBV12-4,NA,TGTGCCAGCAGTTTCACAGGGATCGGGGAGCCCCAGCATTTT,CASSFTGIGEPQHF
TRBJ1-4,many,TRBV2,NA,TGTGCCAGCGCGACGCAGGGGACAACTAATGAAAAACTGTTTTTT,CASATQGTTNEKLFF
TRBJ2-2,many,TRBV5-1,TRBD2,TGCGCCAGCAGCTTGCCATATCTAGCGGGAGGAGGCCGGGAGCTGTTTTTT,CASSLPYLAGGGRELFF
TRBJ2-1,NA,TRBV24-1,TRBD1,TGTGCCACCAGTCCGACCCGGGACAGCTCCTACAATGAGCAGTTCTTC,CATSPTRDSSYNEQFF
TRBJ2-7,many,TRBV13,TRBD2,TGTGCCAGCAGCTTCTCGGGGGGAACCTACGAGCAGTACTTC,CASSFSGGTYEQYF
TRBJ2-3,few,TRBV5-1,TRBD1,TGCGCCAGCAGCTCGACAGGGGGGGGCCCAGATACGCAGTATTTT,CASSSTGGGPDTQYF
TRBJ2-1,many,TRBV7-2,TRBD2,TGTGCCAGCAGCTTAGTGTCTAGCGGGAGGGCGAATGAGCAGTTCTTC,CASSLVSSGRANEQFF
TRBJ1-5,many,TRBV20-1,NA,TGCAGTGCGGGGGGCCAGCTTGGGCCCCAGCATTTT,CSAGGQLGPQHF
TRBJ2-7,many,TRBV5-5,NA,TGTGCCAGCAGCTTGGGTCAGGCCAACTACGAGCAGTACTTC,CASSLGQANYEQYF
TRBJ2-4,many,TRBV27,NA,TGTGCCAGCAGTTCCCGGGGCAAAAACATTCAGTACTTC,CASSSRGKNIQYF
TRBJ2-7,many,TRBV28,NA,TGTGCCAGCAGAGACGCAGGGAGCGGGTACGAGCAGTACTTC,CASRDAGSGYEQYF
TRBJ2-3,many,TRBV29-1,TRBD1,TGCAGCGTCGGACAGGGGAGGGCCACAGATACGCAGTATTTT,CSVGQGRATDTQYF
TRBJ1-1,many,TRBV5-1,TRBD1,TGCGCCAGCAGCTTAGGGGACAGGGGGTTGTCGGAGACTGAAGCTTTCTTT,CASSLGDRGLSETEAFF
TRBJ1-6,many,TRBV27,NA,TGTGCCAGCAGTTACGACAGTTATAATTCACCCCTCCACTTT,CASSYDSYNSPLHF
TRBJ2-3,many,TRBV27,NA,TGTGCCAGCAGTTTGGAGCCTGGTACGCAGTATTTT,CASSLEPGTQYF
TRBJ2-5,many,TRBV7-2,NA,TGTGCCAGCAGCTTAGCTAGCACCAACCAAGAGACCCAGTACTTC,CASSLASTNQETQYF
TRBJ2-1,many,TRBV7-2,NA,TGTGCCAGCAGCCCCGCAAGTGAGCAGTTCTTC,CASSPASEQFF
TRBJ2-3,many,TRBV4-2,NA,TGTGCCAGCAGCCAACCCCTCGGAGCGGTCACAGATACGCAGTATTTT,CASSQPLGAVTDTQYF
TRBJ2-4,many,TRBV20-1,NA,TGCAGTGCTAGATGGGGTGCCAAAAACATTCAGTACTTC,CSARWGAKNIQYF
TRBJ2-7,many,TRBV12-3/TRBV12-4,NA,TGTGCCAGCAGTGCCGCAGGGGCAAACTACGAGCAGTACTTC,CASSAAGANYEQYF
TRBJ2-5,many,TRBV7-2,NA,TGTGCCAGCAGCTTAGGTGGGGCCTCCGAGACCCAGTACTTC,CASSLGGASETQYF
TRBJ1-2,many,TRBV29-1,NA,TGCAGCGTTCGACAGGCGTATGGCTACACCTTC,CSVRQAYGYTF
TRBJ1-5,few,TRBV29-1,NA,TGCAGCGTTAATTGGGGGGTTAATCAGCCCCAGCATTTT,CSVNWGVNQPQHF
TRBJ1-1,many,TRBV5-5,TRBD1,TGTGCCAGCAGCTTGGGACAGGGGTCCACTGAAGCTTTCTTT,CASSLGQGSTEAFF
TRBJ1-1,many,TRBV20-1,TRBD1,TGCAGTGCTAGGGGACAGGGGGGCACTGAAGCTTTCTTT,CSARGQGGTEAFF
TRBJ2-7,many,TRBV25-1,NA,TGTGCCAGCAGAGCTGCCGGGACAAACTACGAGCAGTACTTC,CASRAAGTNYEQYF
TRBJ2-2,few,TRBV18,NA,TGTGCCAGCTCACCACTCAGCCCCGGGGAGCTGTTTTTT,CASSPLSPGELFF
TRBJ1-5,many,TRBV28,NA,TGTGCCAGCAGTTTAAGACGGGCAGGGGATCAGCCCCAGCATTTT,CASSLRRAGDQPQHF
TRBJ2-1,many,TRBV6-5,NA,TGTGCCAGCACCCCGACCTACGGGAGAGAAAATGAGCAGTTCTTC,CASTPTYGRENEQFF